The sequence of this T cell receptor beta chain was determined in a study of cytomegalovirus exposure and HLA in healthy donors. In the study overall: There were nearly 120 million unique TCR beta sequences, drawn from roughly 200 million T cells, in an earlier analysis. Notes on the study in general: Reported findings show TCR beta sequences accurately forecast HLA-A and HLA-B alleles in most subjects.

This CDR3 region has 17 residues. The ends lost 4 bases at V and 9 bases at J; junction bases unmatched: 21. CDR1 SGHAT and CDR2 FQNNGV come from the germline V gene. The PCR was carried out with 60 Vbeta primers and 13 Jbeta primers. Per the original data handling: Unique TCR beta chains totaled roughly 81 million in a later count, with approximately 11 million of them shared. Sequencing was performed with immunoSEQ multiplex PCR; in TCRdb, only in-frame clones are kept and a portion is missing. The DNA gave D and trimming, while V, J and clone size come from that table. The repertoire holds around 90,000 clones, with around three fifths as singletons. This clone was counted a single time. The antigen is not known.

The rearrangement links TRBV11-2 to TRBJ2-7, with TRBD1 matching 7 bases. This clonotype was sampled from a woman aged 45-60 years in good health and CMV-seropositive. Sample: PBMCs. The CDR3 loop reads CASSWTPRDSFGVRQYF. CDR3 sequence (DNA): TGTGCCAGCAGCTGGACGCCCCGGGACAGTTTCGGCGTACGGCAGTACTTC.